Below are 16 T cell receptor beta chains sequenced from a single sample in a study of cytotoxic CD8 clonotypes in ibrutinib-treated CLL (dated by TCRdb to the early 2020s). The time point label, as the study defines it: progressive disease on ibrutinib. The library was made by the immunoSEQ multiplex PCR assay. TCRdb holds this immuneACCESS table with in-frame rearrangements only. Some clones are missing; in checked studies, unresolved V genes explain under half, and the rest has no known cause. For this sample the table gives tens of thousands of clones, of which roughly two thirds were detected only once. Over 9.5% of the sample belongs to the ten largest clones. The source was PBMCs, collected at disease progression, from a patient treated with ibrutinib. These receptors originate from a human donor with chronic lymphocytic leukemia.

The chain carries TRBV5-8 and TRBJ2-7, with 9 bases matching TRBD1. CDR3 length equals 16 residues. The germline CDR1 and CDR2 sequences are SGHTS and YDEGEE. Losses at the gene ends were 4 bases for V and 1 base for J; bases not matched to a gene: 9. CDR3 sequence reads: CASSSTGGEGSYEQYF. The CDR3 DNA reads TGTGCCAGCAGCAGCACAGGGGGCGAGGGATCCTACGAGCAGTACTTC.

This chain joins TRBV5-6 and TRBJ2-5; 10 positions match TRBD1. The J call is in doubt because the DNA end fits TRBJ2-7 better. The CDR3 loop spans 15 amino acids. Germline V gene lookup returns CDR1 SGHDT and CDR2 YYEEEE. Here the CDR3 reads CASSPEGQGTYEQYF. In nucleotides, the CDR3 is TGTGCCAGCAGCCCAGAGGGACAGGGGACCTACGAGCAGTACTTC.

This chain connects TRBV28 to TRBJ2-3; D unresolved. Trimming shortened V by 1 base and J by 2 bases, and 7 bases separated the two germline ends. Germline CDR1 MDHEN, CDR2 SYDVKM. This CDR3 is built from 14 residues. Written as DNA, the CDR3 is TGTGCCAGCAGTTTATCGGTCTTCACAGATACGCAGTATTTT. Translation gives CASSLSVFTDTQYF.

The rearrangement joins TRBV11-2 to TRBJ2-7, with D perhaps being TRBD1 or TRBD2 (5 bases each). The CDR3 has 17 amino acids. The V end was cut by 6 bases, the J end by 1 base, with 22 bases between. The germline V gene encodes CDR1 SGHAT and CDR2 FQNNGV. CDR3 sequence (DNA): TGTGCCAGCAGGTTAACCGCGAGGGGTGGGTCGTCCTACGAGCAGTACTTC. It translates to CASRLTARGGSSYEQYF.

The chain links TRBV14 to TRBJ1-2; maybe TRBD1 (6 bases). V was cut by 4 bases and J by 7 bases, with 13 bases left in between. Looked up from germline, CDR1 is SGHDN and CDR2 is FVKESK. The CDR3 is made up of 13 amino acids. The CDR3 reads CASSRTGMGGYTF. The DNA for the CDR3 is TGTGCCAGCAGCCGTACAGGGATGGGTGGCTACACCTTC.

The chain carries TRBV7-9 and TRBJ1-2, with 8 bases fitting TRBD1. Germline CDR1 SEHNR, CDR2 FQNEAQ (reference sequence). The trim removed 5 bases at V and 14 bases at J, leaving 16 bases unmatched. The CDR3 consists of 14 residues. CDR3 DNA: TGTGCCAGCAGCCCAACCGACCTTCAGGGGGCGCGGACCTTC. It codes for CASSPTDLQGARTF.

This rearrangement joins TRBV6-4 to TRBJ1-2; D is unresolved. This CDR3 spans 14 amino acids. V was shortened by 9 bases and J by 5 bases, with 19 bases between the two germline ends. Germline assignment: CDR1 MRHNA and CDR2 SNTAGT. The CDR3 bases are TGTGCCAGTGAGAAGGAGGATCGAGCTTATGGCTACACCTTC. Translation gives CASEKEDRAYGYTF.

The chain employs TRBV5-4 and TRBJ2-1; D gene uncertain. V lost 4 bases and J lost 6, with 11 bases in between. The CDR3 loop spans 13 amino acids. Germline CDR1 is SGHNT and CDR2 is YYREEE (reference sequence). The chain's CDR3 is CASSRWVGNEQFF. CDR3 coding DNA: TGTGCCAGCAGCCGCTGGGTTGGCAATGAGCAGTTCTTC. The complete variable domain, with remaining parts taken from reference TRBV5-4 and TRBJ2-1, reads ETGVTQSPTHLIKTRGQQVTLRCSSQSGHNTVSWYQQALGQGPQFIFQYYREEENGRGNFPPRFSGLQFPNYSSELNVNALELDDSALYLCASSRWVGNEQFFGPGTRLTVL.

This clone was recorded only once. The chain combines TRBV25-1 with TRBJ2-7; TRBD2 is a possible D gene (6 bases). The CDR3 spans 16 residues. Trimming took 4 bases from V and 3 from J, leaving 19 bases between them. Per germline, CDR1 MGHDK and CDR2 SYGVNS. DNA for the CDR3: TGTGCCAGCAGTGTATGCGGGGATTATTTTAGCTACGAGCAGTACTTC. Translating gives CASSVCGDYFSYEQYF.

The chain employs TRBV28 and TRBJ2-1; either TRBD1 or TRBD2 may supply D (5 bases each). V gave up 7 bases and J gave up 8 bases, with 18 bases separating them. The V gene's germline CDR1 is MDHEN and CDR2 SYDVKM. The CDR3 has 14 amino acids. The CDR3 bases are TGTGCCAGCACCCCAGGGAGTTTCGGTGATGAGCAGTTCTTC. It yields the protein CASTPGSFGDEQFF.

The J gene is TRBJ2-2, the V gene TRBV14, with TRBD1 matching 7 bases. Germline lookup yields CDR1 SGHDN and CDR2 FVKESK. Losses at the gene ends were 6 bases for V and 7 bases for J; bases not matched to a gene: 5. The CDR3 consists of 13 residues. The CDR3 is CASRLGQFGELFF. CDR3 bases: TGTGCCAGCAGATTGGGACAGTTCGGGGAGCTGTTTTTT.

The chain combines TRBV28 with TRBJ2-7, with TRBD1 identical over 8 bases. CDR1 and CDR2 (germline): MDHEN, SYDVKM. The V and J ends lost 9 bases and 2 bases, in that order; junction bases with no gene match: 6. CDR3 length equals 13 residues. The CDR3 loop is CASTGTGPYEQYF. In DNA form, the CDR3 reads TGTGCCAGTACCGGGACAGGACCCTACGAGCAGTACTTC. Variable domain in full (rest from reference TRBV28 and TRBJ2-7): DVKVTQSSRYLVKRTGEKVFLECVQDMDHENMFWYRQDPGLGLRLIYFSYDVKMKEKGDIPEGYSVSREKKERFSLILESASTNQTSMYLCASTGTGPYEQYFGPGTRLTVT.

J is TRBJ1-3 and V is TRBV30; D not certain. Trimming shortened V by 5 bases and J by 0 bases, and 11 bases separated the two germline ends. Germline V gene sequence: CDR1 GTSNPN, CDR2 SVGIG (reference sequence). The CDR3 runs 14 residues. The CDR3 region has the DNA TGTGCCTGGTACGGACGGCTCTCTGGAAACACCATATATTTT. It translates to CAWYGRLSGNTIYF.

The CDR3 loop is CASTEQGAGGANVLTF. The CDR3 region has the DNA TGTGCCAGCACTGAACAGGGGGCTGGTGGGGCCAACGTCCTGACTTTC. The chain links TRBV28 to TRBJ2-6, with TRBD1 identical over 9 bases. Germline CDR1 MDHEN, CDR2 SYDVKM. The CDR3 is made up of 16 amino acids. J lost 3 bases, V lost 7 bases, and 7 bases had no gene match.

The chain links TRBV11-3 to TRBJ2-3; D unresolved. Looked up from germline, CDR1 is SGHNT and CDR2 is YENEEA. Trimming left V 2 bases short and J 4 bases short, with 7 bases between. The CDR3 has 13 amino acids. CDR3: CASSLPESDTQYF. CDR3 coding DNA: TGTGCCAGCAGCTTACCCGAATCAGATACGCAGTATTTT.

This chain connects TRBV4-1 to TRBJ2-6, with D possibly matching TRBD1 (5 bases). V lost 4 bases to trimming and J lost 0 bases, with 10 bases between them. The CDR3 is 16 amino acids. CDR1 and CDR2 (germline): MGHRA, YSYEKL. The CDR3 DNA reads as TGCGCCAGCAGCCCCCGACAGCTCTCTGGGGCCAACGTCCTGACTTTC. This translates into CASSPRQLSGANVLTF.